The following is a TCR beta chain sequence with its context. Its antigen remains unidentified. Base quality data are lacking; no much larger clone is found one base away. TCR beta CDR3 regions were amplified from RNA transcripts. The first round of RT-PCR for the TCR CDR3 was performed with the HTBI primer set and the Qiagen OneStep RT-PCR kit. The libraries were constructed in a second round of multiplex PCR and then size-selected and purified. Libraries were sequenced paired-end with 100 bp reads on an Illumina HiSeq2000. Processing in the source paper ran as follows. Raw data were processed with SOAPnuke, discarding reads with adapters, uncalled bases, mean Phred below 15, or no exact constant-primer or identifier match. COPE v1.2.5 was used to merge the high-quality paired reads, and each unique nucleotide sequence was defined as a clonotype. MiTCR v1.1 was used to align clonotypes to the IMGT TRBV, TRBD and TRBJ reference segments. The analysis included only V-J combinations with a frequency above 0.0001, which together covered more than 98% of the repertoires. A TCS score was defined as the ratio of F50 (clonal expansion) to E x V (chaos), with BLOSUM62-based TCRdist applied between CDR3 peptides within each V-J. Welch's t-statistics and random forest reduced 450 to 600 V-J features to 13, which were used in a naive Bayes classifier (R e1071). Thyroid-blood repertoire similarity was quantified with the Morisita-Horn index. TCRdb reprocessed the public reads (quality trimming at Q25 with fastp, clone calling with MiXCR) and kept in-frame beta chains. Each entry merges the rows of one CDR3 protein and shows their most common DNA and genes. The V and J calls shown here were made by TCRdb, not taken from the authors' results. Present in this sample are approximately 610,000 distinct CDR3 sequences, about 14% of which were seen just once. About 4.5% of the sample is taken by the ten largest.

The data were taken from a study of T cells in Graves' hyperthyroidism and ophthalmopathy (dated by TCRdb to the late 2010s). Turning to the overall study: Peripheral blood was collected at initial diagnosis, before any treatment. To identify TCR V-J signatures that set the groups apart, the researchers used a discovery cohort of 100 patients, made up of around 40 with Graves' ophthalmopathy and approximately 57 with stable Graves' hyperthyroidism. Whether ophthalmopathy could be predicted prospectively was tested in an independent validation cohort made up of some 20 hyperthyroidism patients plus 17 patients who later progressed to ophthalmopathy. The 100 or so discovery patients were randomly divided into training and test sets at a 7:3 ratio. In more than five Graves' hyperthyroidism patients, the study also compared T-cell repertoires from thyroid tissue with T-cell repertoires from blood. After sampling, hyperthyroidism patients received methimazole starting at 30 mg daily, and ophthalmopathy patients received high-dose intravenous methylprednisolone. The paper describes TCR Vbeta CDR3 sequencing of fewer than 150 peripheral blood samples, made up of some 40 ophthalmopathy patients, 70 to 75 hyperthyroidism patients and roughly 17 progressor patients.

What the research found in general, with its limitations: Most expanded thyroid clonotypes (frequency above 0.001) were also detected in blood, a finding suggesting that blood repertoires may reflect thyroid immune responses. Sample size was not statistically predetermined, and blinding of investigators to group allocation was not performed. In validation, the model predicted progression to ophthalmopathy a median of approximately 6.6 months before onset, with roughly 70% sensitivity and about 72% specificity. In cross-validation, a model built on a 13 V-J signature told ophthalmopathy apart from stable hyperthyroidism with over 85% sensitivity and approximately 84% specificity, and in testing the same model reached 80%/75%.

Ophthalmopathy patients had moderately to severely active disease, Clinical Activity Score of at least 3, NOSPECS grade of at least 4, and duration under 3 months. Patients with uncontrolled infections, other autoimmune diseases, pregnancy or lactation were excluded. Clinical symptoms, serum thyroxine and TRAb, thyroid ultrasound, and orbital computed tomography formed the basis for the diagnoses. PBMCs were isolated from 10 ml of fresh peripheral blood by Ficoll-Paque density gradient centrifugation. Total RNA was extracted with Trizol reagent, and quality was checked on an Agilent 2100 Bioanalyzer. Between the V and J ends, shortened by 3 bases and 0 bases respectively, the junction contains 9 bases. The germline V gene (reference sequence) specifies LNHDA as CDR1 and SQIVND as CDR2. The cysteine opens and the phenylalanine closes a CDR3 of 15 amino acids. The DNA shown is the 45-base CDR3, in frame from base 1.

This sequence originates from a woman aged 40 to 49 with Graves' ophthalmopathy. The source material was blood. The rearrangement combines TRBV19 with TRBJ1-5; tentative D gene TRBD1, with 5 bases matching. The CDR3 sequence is CASSIRGYSNQPQHF. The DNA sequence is TGTGCCAGTAGTATCCGGGGGTATAGCAATCAGCCCCAGCATTTT.